Listed below are T cell receptor beta chains from one sample, sequenced in a study of blood T cell repertoires in COVID-19. Repertoires were generated with immunoSEQ multiplex PCR, while TCRdb's copy carries only in-frame clones and drops some. The repertoire consists of about 270,000 clones, with about nine tenths occurring once and the leading ten covering about an eighth. Sequencing used peripheral blood. These receptors were obtained from a young woman with COVID-19, enrolled during active disease. Each CDR3 is given with its conserved first and last residue. D genes are given only for firm matches. Size values are once, few and many counts, or a class for expanded clones, and some rows have none.

.,TRBJ2-5,TRBV7-9,TRBD2,CAMGLATQETQYF,TGTGCCATGGGACTAGCGACCCAAGAGACCCAGTACTTC
.,TRBJ2-2,TRBV3-1/TRBV3-2,.,CASSQQVPGELFF,TGTGCCAGCAGCCAGCAGGTCCCCGGGGAGCTGTTTTTT
.,TRBJ2-1,TRBV11-2,.,CASSLFLSRGNYNEQFF,TGTGCCAGCAGCTTATTTCTCAGCCGAGGAAACTACAATGAGCAGTTCTTC
.,TRBJ1-4,TRBV30,.,CAWRVQKDEEKLFF,TGTGCCTGGAGAGTACAGAAGGATGAGGAAAAACTGTTTTTT
.,TRBJ1-3,TRBV4-2,.,CASSQVPVNSGNTIYF,TGTGCCAGCAGCCAAGTTCCGGTAAACTCTGGAAACACCATATATTTT
.,TRBJ2-5,TRBV5-1,TRBD2,CASSAGTSVGKETQYF,TGCGCCAGCAGCGCGGGGACTAGCGTAGGCAAAGAGACCCAGTACTTC
once,TRBJ2-5,TRBV15,TRBD1,CATSRDRSQETQYF,TGTGCCACCAGCAGGGACAGGAGTCAAGAGACCCAGTACTTC
.,TRBJ2-2,TRBV19,.,CASRNRGGTGELFF,TGTGCCAGTAGGAACAGGGGGGGCACCGGGGAGCTGTTTTTT
few,TRBJ2-7,TRBV5-1,TRBD1,CASSFDRVLGEQYF,TGCGCCAGCAGCTTTGACAGGGTGCTTGGCGAGCAGTACTTC
.,TRBJ2-7,TRBV3-1/TRBV3-2,.,CASSQYPQDLGQYF,TGTGCCAGCAGCCAATACCCGCAGGATCTCGGGCAGTACTTC
once,TRBJ2-7,TRBV6-5,.,CASSYRGDDEQYF,TGTGCCAGCAGTTACAGGGGTGACGACGAGCAGTACTTC
.,TRBJ2-7,TRBV28,TRBD1,CASSSLPGQGAEQYF,TGTGCCAGCAGTTCCCTCCCGGGACAGGGGGCCGAGCAGTACTTC
.,TRBJ2-7,TRBV29-1,TRBD1,CSVEVQDRVEYF,TGCAGCGTTGAAGTCCAGGACAGGGTGGAGTACTTC
.,TRBJ1-6,TRBV30,TRBD1,CAEGDGTGGGSPLHF,TGTGCCGAAGGGGACGGGACAGGGGGCGGGTCACCCCTCCACTTT
few,TRBJ2-7,TRBV5-6,.,CASSLTGFSYEQYF,TGTGCCAGCAGCTTGACAGGGTTCTCCTACGAGCAGTACTTC
.,TRBJ2-2,TRBV7-2,.,CASSLDVRKLNTGELFF,TGTGCCAGCAGCTTAGACGTCAGAAAGTTGAACACCGGGGAGCTGTTTTTT
.,TRBJ1-2,TRBV18,TRBD1,CASSPGTGDQLFYGYTF,TGTGCCAGCTCACCGGGGACAGGGGATCAACTCTTCTATGGCTACACCTTC
.,TRBJ2-6,TRBV6-5,.,CASSFHSGANVLTF,TGTGCCAGCAGTTTCCACTCTGGGGCCAACGTCCTGACTTTC